Detailed here is one T cell receptor beta chain. It has no known antigen specificity. No much larger clone exists at a distance of one base, and base qualities are not known. This entry comes from a study of CD8+ T cells in alopecia areata listed by TCRdb under 2018. Study-wide context: Treated patients were enrolled in an open-label pilot trial of oral tofacitinib at 5 to 10 mg twice daily for moderate-to-severe alopecia areata. Tofacitinib was given for 6 to 18 months, followed by 6 months of follow-up off drug to assess delayed response and recurrence. Disease severity in treated patients was measured with the SALT score, which quantifies the percentage of affected scalp surface area. High-throughput TCRbeta sequencing was used to examine T cell clonal expansion in alopecia areata in both the C3H/HeJ mouse model and human patients. Human TCRbeta sequencing covered scalp tissue and sorted CD4+ and CD8+ peripheral blood T cells from patchy and totalis/universalis alopecia areata patients and healthy controls. Patients on tofacitinib were biopsied at baseline and after 4 and 24 weeks of treatment, and several of the patients also had a later scalp biopsy. Clonality in the scalp was compared among normal scalp (n=4), patchy alopecia areata scalp (n=8), and alopecia totalis/universalis scalp (n=8). RNA came from the PAXgene miRNA kit for fixed scalp, the miRNeasy kit for PBMCs, and the RNeasy kit for mouse skin. TCRbeta CDR3 regions were amplified by immunoSEQ multiplex PCR using 35 Vbeta forward and 13 Jbeta reverse primers. Here is what the overall study found, with its caveats: Tofacitinib significantly lowered scalp clonality and the number of expanded CD8+ clones among the top 100 scalp clones. Shared TCR sequences between patients were less evident than in mice, which may be partly attributable to HLA diversity in the patient population. Because the treated cohort was small and had just a single nonresponder, larger studies are needed to establish links between baseline CD8+ expansion and response. During tofacitinib treatment, many expanded lesional clones remained in scalp and blood, and this persistence may partly explain relapse after treatment is stopped. Resident alphabeta T cells in normal human skin are also sequenced, complicating scalp TCR repertoire analysis, unlike mouse skin dominated by gammadelta T cells. Compared with normal scalp, lesional scalp, particularly in alopecia totalis/universalis, had higher clonality and more expanded CD8+ clones, which suggests antigenic drive.

The meaning of the sample's time point label: 20 to 30 weeks on oral tofacitinib. In light of the paper, this sample's treatment or condition label describes: oral pan-JAK inhibitor, 5-10 mg twice daily. Lesional scalp punch biopsies and peripheral blood were obtained from alopecia areata patients. After PBMCs were isolated by density centrifugation and stained for CD3, CD4 and CD8, a FACSAria was used to sort CD4+ and CD8+ T cells. Its CDR3 holds 13 amino acids, cysteine through phenylalanine. Just the 39-base CDR3 DNA is kept, in frame starting at base 1. For this chain, trimming is 3 bases at the V end and 2 bases at the J end, and the number of junction bases without a gene match is 1. CDR1 SGHDT and CDR2 YYEEEE were looked up in the germline V gene. The library was built by means of the immunoSEQ multiplex PCR assay. RNA was extracted from all samples and reverse transcribed into cDNA, which served as template for TCR sequencing. SuperScript III was used to make first-strand cDNA, primed with a 2:1 mix of oligo-dT and random hexamers. Amplification bias was assessed with a synthetic immune receptor repertoire, and residual bias was removed computationally. The original pipeline was this. Raw reads were preprocessed for error removal, and CDR3 was defined according to IMGT conventions as running from the conserved cysteine to phenylalanine. Clonality was calculated as 1 minus Shannon entropy normalized by log2 of the number of productive unique TCRs. CD4 or CD8 identity of scalp clones was inferred by cross-referencing scalp TCRbeta sequences with sorted blood CD4 and CD8 repertoires. Drawn from immuneACCESS, this table holds only the in-frame rearrangements with V and J called that TCRdb kept. Clones are partly lost; checked studies trace under half to an unresolved V gene and leave the rest unexplained. V, J and clone size reflect that table, while D and trimming were determined from the DNA. Present in this sample are 150,000 to 200,000 clones, roughly 60% of which were seen just once. The biggest ten clones account for just over 1% of the sample.

Sequencing was performed on CD4+ T cells sorted from blood, taken at week 24, from a patient treated with tofacitinib. The rearrangement combines TRBV5-6 with TRBJ1-2; 7 of the junction bases match TRBD1. The source is a human donor with alopecia areata. The bases read TGTGCCAGCAGCTGGGGACAGAACTATGGCTACACCTTC. Protein translation: CASSWGQNYGYTF.